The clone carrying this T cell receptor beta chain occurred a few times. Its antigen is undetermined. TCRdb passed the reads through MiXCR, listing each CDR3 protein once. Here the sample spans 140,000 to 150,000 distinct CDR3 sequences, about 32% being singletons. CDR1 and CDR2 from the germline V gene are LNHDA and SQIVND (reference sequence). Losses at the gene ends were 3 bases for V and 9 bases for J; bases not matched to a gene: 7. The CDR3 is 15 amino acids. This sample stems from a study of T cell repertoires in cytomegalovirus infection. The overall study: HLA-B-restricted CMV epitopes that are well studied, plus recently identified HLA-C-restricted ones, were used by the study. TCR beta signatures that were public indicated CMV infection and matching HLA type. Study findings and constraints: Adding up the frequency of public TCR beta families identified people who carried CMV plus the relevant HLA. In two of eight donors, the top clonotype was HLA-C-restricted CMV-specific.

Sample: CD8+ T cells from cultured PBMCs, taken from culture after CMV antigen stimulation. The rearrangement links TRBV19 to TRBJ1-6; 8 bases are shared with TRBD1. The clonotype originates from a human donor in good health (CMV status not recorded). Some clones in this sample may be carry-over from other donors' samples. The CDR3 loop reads CASSIGQGAGSPLHF. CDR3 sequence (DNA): TGTGCCAGTAGTATCGGGCAGGGGGCTGGTTCACCCCTCCACTTT. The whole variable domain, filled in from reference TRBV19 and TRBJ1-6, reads DGGITQSPKYLFRKEGQNVTLSCEQNLNHDAMYWYRQDPGQGLRLIYYSQIVNDFQKGDIAEGYSVSREKKESFPLTVTSAQKNPTAFYLCASSIGQGAGSPLHFGNGTRLTVT.